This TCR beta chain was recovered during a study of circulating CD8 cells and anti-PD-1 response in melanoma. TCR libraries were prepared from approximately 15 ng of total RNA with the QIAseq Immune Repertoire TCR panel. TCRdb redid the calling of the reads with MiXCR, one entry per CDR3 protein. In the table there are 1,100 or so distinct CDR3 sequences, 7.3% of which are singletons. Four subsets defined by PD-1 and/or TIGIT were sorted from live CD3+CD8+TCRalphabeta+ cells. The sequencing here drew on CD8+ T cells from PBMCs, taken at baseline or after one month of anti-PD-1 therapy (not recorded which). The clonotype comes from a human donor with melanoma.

In nucleotides, the CDR3 is TGCAGTGTTCCCGGGGATCCCCACTTCAATGAGCAGTTCTTC. Amino acid sequence: CSVPGDPHFNEQFF. V and J are TRBV20-1 and TRBJ2-1, with D possibly matching TRBD2 (5 bases). CDR1 is DFQATT, CDR2 SNEGSKA, per germline (reference sequence). Trimming took 7 bases from V and 6 from J, leaving 19 bases between them. The CDR3 runs 14 residues.